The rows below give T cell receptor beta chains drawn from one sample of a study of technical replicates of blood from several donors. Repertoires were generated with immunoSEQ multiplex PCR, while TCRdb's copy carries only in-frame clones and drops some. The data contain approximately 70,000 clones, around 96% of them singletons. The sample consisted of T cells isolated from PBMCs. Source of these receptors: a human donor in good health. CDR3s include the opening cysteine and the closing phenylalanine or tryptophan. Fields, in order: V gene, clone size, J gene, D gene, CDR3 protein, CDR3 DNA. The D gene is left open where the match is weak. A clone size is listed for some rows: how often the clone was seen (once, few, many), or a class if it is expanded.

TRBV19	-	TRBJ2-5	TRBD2	CASSIPTGGSGMDRETQYF	TGTGCCAGTAGTATCCCCACGGGTGGTAGCGGGATGGATAGAGAGACCCAGTACTTC
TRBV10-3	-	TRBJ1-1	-	CAIRLNTEAFF	TGTGCCATCAGATTAAACACTGAAGCTTTCTTT
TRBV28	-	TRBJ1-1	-	CASYPGHLNTEAFF	TGTGCCAGTTACCCGGGACACCTGAACACTGAAGCTTTCTTT
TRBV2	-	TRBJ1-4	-	CASSGADSAINEKLFF	TGTGCCAGCAGTGGTGCGGACAGCGCCATTAATGAAAAACTGTTTTTT
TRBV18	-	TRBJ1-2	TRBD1	CASSPWSGQGYGYTF	TGTGCCAGCTCACCCTGGAGCGGACAGGGATATGGCTACACCTTC
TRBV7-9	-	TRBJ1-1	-	CASSLRAENTEAFF	TGTGCCAGCAGTTTGCGGGCAGAAAACACTGAAGCTTTCTTT
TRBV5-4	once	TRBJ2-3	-	CASSPRGEDTQYF	TGTGCCAGCAGCCCGCGGGGCGAAGATACGCAGTATTTT
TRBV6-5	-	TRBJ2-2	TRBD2	CASSYSAGENTGELFF	TGTGCCAGCAGTTACTCTGCGGGGGAAAACACCGGGGAGCTGTTTTTT
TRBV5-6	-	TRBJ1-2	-	CASSGRGGYTF	TGTGCCAGCAGCGGCAGGGGCGGCTACACCTTC
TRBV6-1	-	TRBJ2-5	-	CASAILQVQETQYF	TGTGCCAGCGCGATTTTACAGGTACAAGAGACCCAGTACTTC
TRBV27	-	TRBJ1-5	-	CASSLSGGKPQHF	TGTGCCAGCAGTTTATCAGGGGGTAAGCCCCAGCATTTT
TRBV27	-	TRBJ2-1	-	CASRPDRSSYNEQFF	TGTGCCAGCAGACCAGACAGGAGCTCCTACAATGAGCAGTTCTTC
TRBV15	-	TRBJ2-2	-	CATSRDRLQAGELFF	TGTGCCACCAGCAGAGATCGGTTACAGGCCGGGGAGCTGTTTTTT
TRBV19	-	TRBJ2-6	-	CASRVSGVSGANVLTF	TGTGCCAGTCGGGTTTCAGGGGTCTCTGGGGCCAACGTCCTGACTTTC
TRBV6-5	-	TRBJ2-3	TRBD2	CASSYRLAATDTQYF	TGTGCCAGCAGTTATAGACTAGCGGCCACAGATACGCAGTATTTT
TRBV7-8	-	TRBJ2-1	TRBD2	CASSKLAGANEQFF	TGTGCCAGCAGCAAACTAGCGGGAGCTAATGAGCAGTTCTTC
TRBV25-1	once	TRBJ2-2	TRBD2	CASSEYGGTGELFF	TGTGCCAGCAGTGAATACGGGGGGACTGGGGAGCTGTTTTTT
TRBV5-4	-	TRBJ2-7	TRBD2	CASSLFLGLANEQYF	TGTGCCAGCAGCTTGTTTTTGGGACTAGCGAACGAGCAGTACTTC
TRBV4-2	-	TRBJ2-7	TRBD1	CASSQETGGYEQYF	TGTGCCAGCAGCCAAGAGACAGGGGGCTACGAGCAGTACTTC
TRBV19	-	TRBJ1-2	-	CASTYQGNYGYTF	TGTGCCAGTACCTACCAGGGTAACTATGGCTACACCTTC
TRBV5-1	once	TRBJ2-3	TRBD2	CASSSRLAGGYPSTDTQYF	TGCGCCAGCAGCTCAAGACTAGCGGGAGGTTATCCTAGCACAGATACGCAGTATTTT
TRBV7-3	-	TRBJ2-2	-	CASSPAGSAGTGELFF	TGTGCCAGCAGCCCCGCTGGTAGCGCGGGGACCGGGGAGCTGTTTTTT
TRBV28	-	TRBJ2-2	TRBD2	CASSRLAGTGELFF	TGTGCCAGCAGTAGGCTAGCGGGAACCGGGGAGCTGTTTTTT
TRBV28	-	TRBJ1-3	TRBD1	CASQGATGNTIYF	TGTGCCAGTCAGGGGGCAACTGGAAACACCATATATTTT
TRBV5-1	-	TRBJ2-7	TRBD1	CASSWPGQGPNEQYF	TGCGCCAGCAGCTGGCCGGGACAGGGACCTAACGAGCAGTACTTC
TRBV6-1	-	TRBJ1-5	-	CASSDRENQPQHF	TGTGCCAGCAGTGACAGGGAAAATCAGCCCCAGCATTTT
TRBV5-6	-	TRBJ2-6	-	CASRFQGGGANVLTF	TGTGCCAGCAGATTCCAGGGTGGTGGGGCCAACGTCCTGACTTTC
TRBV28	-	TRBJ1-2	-	CASSLPGQYYGYTF	TGTGCCAGCAGTTTGCCAGGACAGTACTATGGCTACACCTTC
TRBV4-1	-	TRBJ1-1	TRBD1	CASSQYYRGTNTEAFF	TGCGCCAGCAGCCAATACTACAGGGGGACGAACACTGAAGCTTTCTTT
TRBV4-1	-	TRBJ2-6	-	CASGRRLKLYSGANVLTF	TGCGCCAGCGGCCGTAGACTTAAACTCTACTCTGGGGCCAACGTCCTGACTTTC
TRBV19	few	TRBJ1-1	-	CASIHPDTEAFF	TGTGCCAGTATACACCCTGACACTGAAGCTTTCTTT
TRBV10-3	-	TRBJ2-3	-	CAISESGRLVGTSTDTQYF	TGTGCCATCAGTGAGTCTGGTCGGTTGGTGGGCACTAGCACAGATACGCAGTATTTT
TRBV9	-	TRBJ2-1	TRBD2	CASSLNTGLAGGNEQFF	TGTGCCAGCAGCTTAAATACGGGACTAGCGGGAGGTAATGAGCAGTTCTTC
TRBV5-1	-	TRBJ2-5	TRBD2	CASSQGTSGSGQETQYF	TGCGCCAGCAGCCAAGGGACTAGCGGGAGTGGGCAAGAGACCCAGTACTTC
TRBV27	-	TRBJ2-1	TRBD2	CASSLTSGGGEQFF	TGTGCCAGCAGTTTAACTAGCGGGGGAGGTGAGCAGTTCTTC
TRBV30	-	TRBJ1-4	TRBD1	CAWDRGNEKLFF	TGTGCCTGGGACAGGGGAAATGAAAAACTGTTTTTT
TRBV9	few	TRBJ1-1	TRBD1	CASSGDRGNTEAFF	TGTGCCAGCAGCGGGGACAGGGGGAACACTGAAGCTTTCTTT
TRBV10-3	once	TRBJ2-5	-	CAISGDFQETQYF	TGTGCCATCAGTGGGGACTTCCAAGAGACCCAGTACTTC
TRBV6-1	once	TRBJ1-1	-	CASSEARWVAGTEAFF	TGTGCCAGCAGTGAAGCGCGGTGGGTTGCGGGCACTGAAGCTTTCTTT
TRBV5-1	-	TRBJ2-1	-	CASTRTVGEQFF	TGCGCCAGCACAAGGACAGTGGGGGAGCAGTTCTTC
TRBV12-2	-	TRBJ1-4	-	CASRLRRGEKLFF	TGTGCAAGTCGCCTCCGGCGGGGGGAAAAACTGTTTTTT
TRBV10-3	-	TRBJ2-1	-	CATSWTDYNEQFF	TGTGCCACCTCCTGGACAGATTACAATGAGCAGTTCTTC
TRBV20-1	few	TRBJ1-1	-	CSATYTEAFF	TGCAGTGCCACTTACACTGAAGCTTTCTTT
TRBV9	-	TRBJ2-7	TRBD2	CASSQGGVGGSYEQYF	TGTGCCAGCAGCCAGGGAGGGGTAGGTGGTTCCTACGAGCAGTACTTC
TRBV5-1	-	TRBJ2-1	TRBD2	CASSAGLAGGTYNEQFF	TGCGCCAGCAGCGCGGGACTAGCGGGAGGGACATACAATGAGCAGTTCTTC
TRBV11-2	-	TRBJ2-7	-	CASSEGGSSPYEQYF	TGTGCCAGCAGCGAGGGAGGCAGCTCCCCCTACGAGCAGTACTTC
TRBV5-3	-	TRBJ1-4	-	CARSLTRAYRKLFF	TGTGCCAGAAGCTTGACCAGGGCGTATCGAAAACTGTTTTTT
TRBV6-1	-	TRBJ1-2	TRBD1	CASSPWDRLYGYTF	TGTGCCAGCAGTCCATGGGACAGGCTCTATGGCTACACCTTC
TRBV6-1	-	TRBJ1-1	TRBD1	CASSVFVSGQGTEAFF	TGTGCCAGCAGTGTATTCGTCTCGGGACAGGGTACTGAAGCTTTCTTT
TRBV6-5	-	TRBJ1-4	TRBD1	CASSYGQGAHEKLFF	TGTGCCAGCAGTTACGGGCAGGGGGCGCATGAAAAACTGTTTTTT
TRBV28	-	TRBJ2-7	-	CATAGTTHYFEQYF	TGTGCCACCGCCGGGACAACCCATTACTTCGAGCAGTACTTC
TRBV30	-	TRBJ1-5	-	CAEPDQPQHF	TGTGCCGAGCCGGATCAGCCCCAGCATTTT